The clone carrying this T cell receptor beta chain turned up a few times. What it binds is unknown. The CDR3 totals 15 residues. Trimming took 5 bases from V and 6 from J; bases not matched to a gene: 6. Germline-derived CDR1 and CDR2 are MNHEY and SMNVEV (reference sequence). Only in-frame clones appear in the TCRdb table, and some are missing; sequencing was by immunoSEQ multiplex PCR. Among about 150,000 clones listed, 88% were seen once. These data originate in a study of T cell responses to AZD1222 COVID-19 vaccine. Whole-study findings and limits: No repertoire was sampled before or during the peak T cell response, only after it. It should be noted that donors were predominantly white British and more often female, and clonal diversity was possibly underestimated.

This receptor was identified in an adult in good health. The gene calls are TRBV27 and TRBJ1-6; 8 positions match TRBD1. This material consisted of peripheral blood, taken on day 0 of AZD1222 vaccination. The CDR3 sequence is CASSPDRVGNSPLHF. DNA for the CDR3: TGTGCCAGCAGTCCGGACAGGGTGGGTAATTCACCCCTCCACTTT.